There are a few counts of the clone carrying this T cell receptor (beta chain). The same CDR3 arises from other DNA sequences in this sample as well. The assay was immunoSEQ multiplex PCR, and TCRdb's table has in-frame clones only and misses some. The table shows over 120,000 clones, with over 75% occurring only once. Sample time point: baseline pretreatment blood. Documented treatment: 15 Gy SBRT to primary tumor, nephrectomy 4 weeks later. This specimen comes from a study of radiation and T cells in renal cell carcinoma. The receptor was isolated from a woman aged 45-65 years with renal cell carcinoma. The sample was blood, taken from a patient whose treatment included radiotherapy and nephrectomy.

CDR3 sequence reads: CASSLVAGNTEAFF. The CDR3 DNA follows: TGCGCCAGCAGCTTGGTGGCGGGGAACACTGAAGCTTTCTTT. The V call is TRBV5-1, the J call TRBJ1-1; D is unresolved. The CDR3 extends over 14 amino acids. Germline V lookup: CDR1 SGHRS, CDR2 YFSETQ. With 0 bases removed from V and 1 base from J, the gap between germline ends came to 7 bases. Full variable domain (outside the CDR3, taken from reference TRBV5-1 and TRBJ1-1): KAGVTQTPRYLIKTRGQQVTLSCSPISGHRSVSWYQQTPGQGLQFLFEYFSETQRNKGNFPGRFSGRQFSNSRSEMNVSTLELGDSALYLCASSLVAGNTEAFFGQGTRLTVV.